This entry concerns a single T cell receptor beta chain. The antigen it recognizes is unknown. Base quality data are lacking; no much larger clone is found one base away. A second Seattle source provided samples from volunteer blood donors who had recovered from COVID-19. The collaborating institutions used their own protocols to collect whole blood in K2EDTA tubes. For TCRbeta analysis, collaborators shipped samples as frozen whole blood, isolated PBMCs, or DNA extracted from either of those sample types. This entry is derived from a study of blood T cell repertoires in COVID-19 (dated by TCRdb to the early 2020s). Study-level background: Collaborator samples came from the United States, Italy and Spain and covered acute and convalescent phases of COVID-19. Deeply sampled blood TCRbeta repertoires from subjects exposed to, actively infected with, or recovered from COVID-19 were included in the dataset. Nearly every sample came with metadata listing a de-identified subject ID, COVID-19 status, age in years and sex. Where HLA class I and class II types were available, the types were taken from metadata supplied by the sample provider, not from assay-based typing. The repertoires were made available in a free public database intended to serve as a resource for research on the immune response to SARS-CoV-2. The prospective study material was composed of cDNA or gDNA derived from T cells, B-cell-depleted T cells, or PBMCs. Samples were obtained from the ongoing ImmuneRACE study (first 160 participants) and from some 1,300 subjects provided by 6 global collaborators.

TCRbeta CDR3 regions were amplified from genomic DNA using the immunoSEQ Assay, a bias-controlled multiplex PCR. In the authors' own workflow: Within the assay, amplification of reference gene primers was used to estimate how many nucleated cells each sample contained. Sequence reads were collapsed and filtered to measure the absolute abundance of every unique TCRbeta CDR3 rearrangement. For each sample, productive Simpson clonality was calculated by taking the square root of Simpson's diversity index across productive rearrangements. TCRdb mirrors the immuneACCESS table, restricted to in-frame sequences. Some clones are absent from its copies; in checked studies, under half trace to an unresolved V gene, and the reason for the others is unknown. D and trimming were read from the DNA, whereas the V and J calls and clone size are those reported in that table. The sample profile shows about 300,000 clones; roughly 90% of them were found once. The ten largest clones represent nearly 6.5% of the sample.

General study outcomes and caveats: Clinical and demographic metadata were provided uncurated, with the amount varying by source and participant.

The CDR3, cysteine through phenylalanine, is 15 amino acids long. Only the CDR3 part of the read is kept: 45 bases, read in frame from the first base. The germline V gene supplies CDR1 SGHTA and CDR2 FQGNSA. V ends up 5 bases short and J 2 bases short, with an unmatched junction base count of 6. The rearranged chain carries TRBV7-2 and TRBJ2-7, with 10 bases in between that match TRBD2. Sequenced sample: peripheral blood. The receptor comes from a man aged 18 to 29 who had recovered from COVID-19. CDR3 region: CASSPTSGAPYEQYF. The nucleotides read TGTGCCAGCAGCCCTACTAGCGGGGCCCCCTACGAGCAGTACTTC.